This record covers a single TCR beta chain. This record belongs to a study of blood T cell repertoires in COVID-19. On the study more broadly: Whether acute or convalescent, the COVID-19 samples came from the United States, Italy and Spain. Sample material is recorded as cDNA or gDNA derived from T cells, B-cell-depleted T cells, or PBMCs.

Germline CDR1 is PRHDT and CDR2 is FYEKMQ (reference sequence). This CDR3 contains 15 residues. V was clipped by 5 bases and J by 2 bases, with 16 bases between them. Authors' data handling: Reference gene primer amplification gave nucleated cell count estimates. The protocol was immunoSEQ multiplex PCR, while the TCRdb copy is restricted to in-frame clones and leaves out a portion. V, J and clone size derive from that table, while D and trimming were established from the DNA sequence. The table has approximately 190,000 clones, around 86% seen once. The chain links TRBV13 to TRBJ2-7, with D unresolved. Sequencing was done on a sample of peripheral blood. The clonotype comes from a woman aged 40 to 50 with acute or convalescent COVID-19. CDR3 sequence reads: CASSQVLWAPYEQYF. DNA for the CDR3: TGTGCCAGCAGCCAAGTTCTTTGGGCCCCCTACGAGCAGTACTTC.